The rows below give T cell receptor beta chains drawn from one sample of a study of CD8 T cells in ankylosing spondylitis. TCRdb reanalysed the 5' RACE reads using MiXCR and keeps one entry per CDR3 protein. The sample holds approximately 9,700 distinct CDR3 sequences, 6% seen once. The sequenced sample was blood, either unsorted or a sorted T cell fraction (not recorded which). The receptors were gathered from a female donor with ankylosing spondylitis or in good health (not recorded which). Each CDR3 is given with its conserved first and last residue. Fields, in order: V gene, clone size, J gene, CDR3 protein. Expanded clones are given a class, and other clones once, few, many or no size at all.

V gene: TRBV7-2
clone size: many
J gene: TRBJ2-5
CDR3 protein: CAIKETQYF

V gene: TRBV9
clone size: many
J gene: TRBJ2-7
CDR3 protein: CASSVVSSTNEQYF

V gene: TRBV9
clone size: medium-sized
J gene: TRBJ1-2
CDR3 protein: CASRGVDYGYTF

V gene: TRBV9
clone size: few
J gene: TRBJ2-3
CDR3 protein: CASSVEGLADTQYF

V gene: TRBV9
clone size: many
J gene: TRBJ1-1
CDR3 protein: CASSVGAANTEAFF

V gene: TRBV9
clone size: many
J gene: TRBJ2-7
CDR3 protein: CASSVSLAGVEQYF

V gene: TRBV9
clone size: NA
J gene: TRBJ1-3
CDR3 protein: CASSVGYKSGNTIYF

V gene: TRBV9
clone size: many
J gene: TRBJ1-4
CDR3 protein: CASSVQGDEKLFF

V gene: TRBV9
clone size: many
J gene: TRBJ2-1
CDR3 protein: CASSLRGGPYNEQFF

V gene: TRBV9
clone size: medium-sized
J gene: TRBJ2-5
CDR3 protein: CASSVDQETQYF

V gene: TRBV9
clone size: once
J gene: TRBJ2-7
CDR3 protein: CASSPAGKDEQYF

V gene: TRBV9
clone size: many
J gene: TRBJ1-1
CDR3 protein: CASSANPTGTANTEAFF

V gene: TRBV9
clone size: few
J gene: TRBJ2-2
CDR3 protein: CASSVADTGELFF

V gene: TRBV9
clone size: many
J gene: TRBJ2-7
CDR3 protein: CASSPNAWGGMSSYEQYF

V gene: TRBV9
clone size: medium-sized
J gene: TRBJ2-5
CDR3 protein: CASSKRDRESETQYF

V gene: TRBV9
clone size: many
J gene: TRBJ2-1
CDR3 protein: CASSGGGNEQFF

V gene: TRBV9
clone size: medium-sized
J gene: TRBJ2-1
CDR3 protein: CASSTPPGISYNEQFF

V gene: TRBV9
clone size: many
J gene: TRBJ2-1
CDR3 protein: CASSVGSDYNEQFF

V gene: TRBV9
clone size: few
J gene: TRBJ1-1
CDR3 protein: CASSGGGAEAFF

V gene: TRBV4-1
clone size: many
J gene: TRBJ2-1
CDR3 protein: CASSQEWTSGGSSYNEQFF

V gene: TRBV9
clone size: many
J gene: TRBJ2-7
CDR3 protein: CASSVGDSRSYEQYF

V gene: TRBV9
clone size: NA
J gene: TRBJ2-5
CDR3 protein: CASSPPSRGRETQYF

V gene: TRBV9
clone size: many
J gene: TRBJ2-4
CDR3 protein: CASSVGSGTAKNIQYF

V gene: TRBV9
clone size: many
J gene: TRBJ2-1
CDR3 protein: CASSDTDNEQFF

V gene: TRBV21-1
clone size: many
J gene: TRBJ2-2
CDR3 protein: CAEAISGGTGANTGELFF